Below, one TCR beta chain is given with its context. Which antigen it targets is not known. Base-call qualities are not available, and no considerably larger clone is one nucleotide away. The time point label, read with the paper, signifies: baseline before first vaccination. In light of the paper, this sample's treatment or condition label describes: meningococcal conjugate vaccine given as trial control. Samples from vaccinated people were obtained from the UK trials COV001 and COV002, which included a single-blind randomized controlled phase 2/3 trial of AZD1222 (ChAdOx1 nCoV-19) in healthy adults. For TCRbeta chain sequencing, PBMC samples from trial participants were taken at day 0 and at day 28 after the second dose. This record belongs to a study of T cell responses to AZD1222 COVID-19 vaccine (TCRdb year 2021). A note on the overall study: A total of 230 or so trial participants underwent TCR sequencing, of whom approximately 210 received two doses of AZD1222 and about 25 received two doses of the MenACWY control vaccine. Enrollment into the trials was organized by age into subgroups of 18-55, 56-69 and 70-plus years, and those subgroups contained about 160, 30 and 59 TCR-sequenced participants, respectively. Points the paper makes about the study in general: Conclusions about previously exposed vaccinees are limited because only six or seven AZD1222 recipients were SARS-CoV-2 seropositive at baseline. The 56-69-year group was small, and its depth increase did not reach significance, likely because of low power. Participants were mostly white British, with more females than males. The authors suggested clonal diversity may have been underestimated. No day 14 peak-response samples were available, so repertoires were characterized only after the peak T cell response. CD4 TCRs associated with the vaccine covered the entire spike protein, and the dominant responses were in regions 160-218 and 743-854. A significant rise in spike-specific TCR breadth and depth was observed after two AZD1222 doses relative to day 0 and relative to MenACWY recipients. Reportedly, close to half of the unique spike-specific TCRs recognized epitopes lying outside the regions that are mutated in the B.1.351 and B.1.1.7 variants.

The CDR3 regions of human TCRbeta chains were subjected to immunosequencing. Per the authors' processing: TCRs in the repertoires were matched against a reference library of SARS-CoV-2-specific TCRs that had been generated with the MIRA antigen-specificity platform. Breadth was defined as the fraction of unique TCRs that were SARS-CoV-2-associated. Depth was defined as the fraction of total T cells that were SARS-CoV-2-associated. Using the MIRA data, each spike-specific TCR was mapped to the spike region that the TCR reacts to and placed in a CD4 or CD8 class. Log10-transformed breadth and depth values were compared by one-way ANOVA with Sidak's multiple comparisons tests. TCRdb mirrors the immuneACCESS table, restricted to in-frame sequences. Some clones are absent from its copies; in checked studies, under half trace to an unresolved V gene, and the reason for the others is unknown. That table supplies the V and J calls and clone size; D and trimming were determined from the DNA. The sample yields fewer than 55,000 clones; approximately 80% were counted once. The top ten clonotypes cover 20% of the sample.

The source is an adult in good health. The source material was peripheral blood, sampled on day 0 of MenACWY control vaccination.

Here is the DNA: TGTGCCAGCAGCTACAGGGGTACGGACTATGGCTACACCTTC. Its protein is CASSYRGTDYGYTF. This receptor chain uses TRBV9 and TRBJ1-2, with 7 middle bases fitting TRBD1. Clipping removes 4 bases from V and 3 bases from J, with 6 as the unmatched junction base count. The CDR3 covers 14 residues, taking in both the cysteine and the phenylalanine. The kept DNA is CDR3 alone, 42 bases in frame from the first base. The germline V gene encodes CDR1 SGDLS and CDR2 YYNGEE.